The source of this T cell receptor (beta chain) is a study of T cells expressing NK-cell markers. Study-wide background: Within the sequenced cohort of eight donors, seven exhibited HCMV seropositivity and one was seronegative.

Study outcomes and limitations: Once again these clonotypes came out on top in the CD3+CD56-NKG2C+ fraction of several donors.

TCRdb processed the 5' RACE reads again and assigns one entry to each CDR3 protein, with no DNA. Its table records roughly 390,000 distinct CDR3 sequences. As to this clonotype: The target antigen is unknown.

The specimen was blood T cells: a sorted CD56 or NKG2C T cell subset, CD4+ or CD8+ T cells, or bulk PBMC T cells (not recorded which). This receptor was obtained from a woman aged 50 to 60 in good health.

CDR3 sequence: CSASGTGGAGETQYF. The chain recombines TRBV20-1 with TRBJ2-5; the D gene TCRdb calls, TRBD1, cannot be checked with no DNA. This CDR3 has 15 residues. Germline V gene sequence: CDR1 DFQATT, CDR2 SNEGSKA (reference sequence).